The 12 T cell receptor beta chains in this list originate from one sample, sequenced in a study of cytomegalovirus exposure and HLA in healthy donors. PCR involved 60 Vbeta and 13 Jbeta primers. TCRdb's copy holds only in-frame clones and misses some; the assay was immunoSEQ multiplex PCR. Among under 150,000 clones listed, roughly 80% were seen once. The specimen sequenced was PBMCs. All receptors derive from a boy younger than 10 in good health and CMV-seronegative.

Comments on this clone: This CDR3 is also generated by other DNA sequences in the sample. V and J are TRBV6-5 and TRBJ1-5; 7 nucleotides agree with TRBD1. The V and J ends lost 7 bases and 6 bases, in that order; junction bases with no gene match: 6. CDR1 and CDR2 from the germline V gene are MNHEY and SVGAGI. This CDR3 has 13 amino acids. CDR3 region: CASNRGLGQPQHF. The DNA of the CDR3 is TGTGCCAGCAACAGGGGTTTGGGTCAGCCCCAGCATTTT.

Concerning this clone: Lacking the conserved final phenylalanine or tryptophan, this CDR3 likely reflects a read error. This chain connects TRBV9 to TRBJ1-6; the D is unclear. This CDR3 is built from 13 residues. Per germline, CDR1 SGDLS and CDR2 YYNGEE. V was trimmed by 0 bases and J by 7 bases, leaving 5 bases between them. CDR3: CASSVGRNSPLHS. The CDR3 DNA follows: TGTGCCAGCAGCGTAGGGAGAAATTCACCCCTCCACTCT.

The chain joins TRBV7-6 to TRBJ1-1; D not resolved. The CDR3 contains 13 residues. V was clipped by 4 bases and J by 9 bases, with 15 bases between them. Germline loops: CDR1 SGHVS, CDR2 FNYEAQ. CDR3 nucleotides: TGTGCCAGCAGCTCTACCGAGGGAGGGAAAGCTTTCTTT. Residues: CASSSTEGGKAFF.

This clone came up once. The rearrangement links TRBV2 to TRBJ1-1; TRBD1 aligns across 8 bases. Germline values: CDR1 SNHLY, CDR2 FYNNEI. The junction had 10 bases not matched to a gene; V was cut back by 7 bases and J by 3 bases. CDR3 size: 15 residues. The CDR3 DNA sequence: TGTGCCAGCACCCGAGACAGGGGCCCGGACACTGAAGCTTTCTTT. This encodes CASTRDRGPDTEAFF.

J is TRBJ1-1 and V is TRBV5-1; no firm D call. V gave up 0 bases and J gave up 8 bases, with 29 bases separating them. CDR3 length: 19 amino acids. CDR1 SGHRS and CDR2 YFSETQ come from the germline V gene. CDR3 sequence (DNA): TGCGCCAGCAGCTTGGCGAATTTGGGGAGAGTTTACGGACCTATCGAAGCTTTCTTT. Amino acid sequence: CASSLANLGRVYGPIEAFF.

V and J are TRBV10-3 and TRBJ1-1; possibly TRBD1 for D (5 bases). V shed 3 bases and J shed 1 base, with 18 bases lying between them. Germline values: CDR1 ENHRY, CDR2 SYGVKD. The CDR3 length is 17 residues. Here the CDR3 DNA reads TGTGCCATCAGTGATACAGCCCGCGGCAGGGCGAACACTGAAGCTTTCTTT. Amino acids: CAISDTARGRANTEAFF.

V gene TRBV5-8 combines with J gene TRBJ2-3; D perhaps matches TRBD1 (5 bases). The CDR3 runs 18 residues. Per the germline V gene, CDR1 is SGHTS and CDR2 is YDEGEE. V gave up 0 bases and J gave up 2 bases, with 19 bases separating them. The CDR3 region has the DNA TGTGCCAGCAGCTTGGATGGACCGGCCATAGGGGCCACAGATACGCAGTATTTT. Encoded protein: CASSLDGPAIGATDTQYF.

The chain employs TRBV30 and TRBJ1-5; D is unresolved. The germline V gene encodes CDR1 GTSNPN and CDR2 SVGIG (reference sequence). Trimming stripped 2 bases from V and 6 bases from J, with 14 bases between. CDR3 size: 14 residues. Here the CDR3 DNA reads TGTGCCTGGAGTTTCTTCCTTGGAGGTCAGCCCCAGCATTTT. It yields the protein CAWSFFLGGQPQHF.

V and J are TRBV7-6 and TRBJ2-7; TRBD2 matches 11 bases. Trimming took 1 base from V and 4 from J; bases not matched to a gene: 3. CDR1 SGHVS and CDR2 FNYEAQ come from the germline V gene. The CDR3 totals 15 residues. The CDR3 nucleotides read TGTGCCAGCAGCTTAGTGCTAGCGGGGGGTTACGAGCAGTACTTC. It codes for CASSLVLAGGYEQYF.

The rearrangement links TRBV7-2 to TRBJ1-6; 7 nucleotides agree with TRBD1. In germline, CDR1 is SGHTA, CDR2 FQGNSA. The CDR3 sequence is 17 residues long. V trimming: 2 bases; J trimming: 0 bases; junction bases outside the gene matches: 4. The CDR3 DNA is TGTGCCAGCAGCTTATGGGCAGGGGGCTCCTATAATTCACCCCTCCACTTT. Residues: CASSLWAGGSYNSPLHF.

The chain's CDR3 is CASSPRDRAEQFF. CDR3 in DNA: TGTGCCAGCAGCCCGCGGGACAGAGCTGAGCAGTTCTTC. The chain carries TRBV7-3 and TRBJ2-1; TRBD1 is a possible D gene (7 bases). CDR1 is SGHTA and CDR2 is FQGTGA in the germline V gene. The ends were cut back, 5 bases at V and 9 bases at J, with 14 bases in the middle. The CDR3 totals 13 residues.

The J gene is TRBJ1-3, the V gene TRBV19; tentatively, D is TRBD1 (5 bases). Between the trimmed V and J ends, which lost 9 bases and 2 bases, there was a span of 20 bases. The CDR3 contains 16 residues. CDR1 and CDR2 (germline): LNHDA, SQIVND (reference sequence). CDR3 coding DNA: TGTGCCAGCCAAACGAGGTCAGGGTCTACTGGAAACACCATATATTTT. This gives the protein CASQTRSGSTGNTIYF.